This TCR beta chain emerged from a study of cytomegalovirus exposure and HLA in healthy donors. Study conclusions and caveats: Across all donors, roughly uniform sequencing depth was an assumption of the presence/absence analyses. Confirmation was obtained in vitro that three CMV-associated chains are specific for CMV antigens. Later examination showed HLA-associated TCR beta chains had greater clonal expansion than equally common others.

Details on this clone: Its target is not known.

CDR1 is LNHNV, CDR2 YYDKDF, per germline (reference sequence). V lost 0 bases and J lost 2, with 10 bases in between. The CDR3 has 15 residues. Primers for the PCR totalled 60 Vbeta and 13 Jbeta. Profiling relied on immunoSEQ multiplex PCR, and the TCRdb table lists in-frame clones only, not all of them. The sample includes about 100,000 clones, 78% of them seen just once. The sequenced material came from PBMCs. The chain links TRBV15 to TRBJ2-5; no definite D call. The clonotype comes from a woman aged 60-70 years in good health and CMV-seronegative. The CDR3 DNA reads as TGTGCCACCAGCAGAGATCAGGCAGTTCAAGAGACCCAGTACTTC. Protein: CATSRDQAVQETQYF. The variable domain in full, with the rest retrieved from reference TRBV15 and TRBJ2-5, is DAMVIQNPRYQVTQFGKPVTLSCSQTLNHNVMYWYQQKSSQAPKLLFHYYDKDFNNEADTPDNFQSRRPNTSFCFLDIRSPGLGDTAMYLCATSRDQAVQETQYFGPGTRLLVL.